This TCR beta chain was obtained from a study of T cells in women clearing cervical HPV infection. CDR3 length: 15 residues. Germline CDR1 and CDR2: LNHDA and SQIVND (reference sequence). The V gene lost 7 bases and the J gene lost 4 bases, with 19 bases spanning the gap. To note about this clone: Its antigen is unidentified. The read falls 3 residues short of the CDR3 end, and the missing part is taken from the germline J gene.

Whole-study findings and limits: Repertoire richness, not evenness, was significantly elevated in CIN3+ cases versus controls.

Libraries were prepared by immunoSEQ multiplex PCR; TCRdb keeps only in-frame clonotypes and omits some of them. The listing records about 36,000 clones. Sample: blood buffy coat. V gene TRBV19 combines with J gene TRBJ1-1; D call uncertain. The receptor was isolated from a woman aged 18 to 69 with a cervical HPV16 infection that either progressed to CIN3+ or cleared (not recorded which). The covered CDR3 bases are TGTGCCAGTACCCCCGGGTTCCGGAGGAGCACTGAA. Translation gives CASTPGFRRSTE. The whole CDR3 protein is CASTPGFRRSTEAFF.